A selection of T cell receptor beta chains follows, all from one sample in a study of beta chain features in type 1 diabetes. TCRdb keeps only in-frame clones here, not all; method: immunoSEQ multiplex PCR. Among roughly 250,000 clones listed, about 9.3% were seen once. The sequenced sample was naive CD4+ T cells from blood. These receptors were taken from a woman between 18 and 30 years old in good health. Both conserved end residues are part of each CDR3. D genes are given only for firm matches. Size tells how often a clone was seen (once, few, many) or the class of an expanded clone, and some rows leave it out.

CDR3 DNA,CDR3 protein,clone size,J gene,D gene,V gene
TGTGCCAGCAGCAAAGGTGGACAGCAGAGCTCCTATAATTCACCCCTCCACTTT,CASSKGGQQSSYNSPLHF,NA,TRBJ1-6,NA,TRBV21-1
TGCGCCAGCAGCTTGGAAGGCGGGAGGATTGTAGGTGAGCAGTTCTTC,CASSLEGGRIVGEQFF,few,TRBJ2-1,TRBD2,TRBV5-1
TGTGCCAGCAGCCCCGTAGCGGGAGGGCCTACAGATACGCAGTATTTT,CASSPVAGGPTDTQYF,few,TRBJ2-3,TRBD2,TRBV7-9
TGTGCCAGCAGCCCGGGTGACAGGGGGCGAGATTACGAGCAGTACTTC,CASSPGDRGRDYEQYF,NA,TRBJ2-7,TRBD1,TRBV11-3
TGTGCCAGCAGTTCTGGGACAGTGATCTATGGCTACACCTTC,CASSSGTVIYGYTF,few,TRBJ1-2,TRBD1,TRBV6-5
TGTGCCAGCATTTCATGGGGGGGGCGCATAATACTTTGCGGCTACACCTTC,CASISWGGRIILCGYTF,NA,TRBJ1-2,NA,TRBV21-1
TGTGCCAGCAGCTTAGCGCGCGCGGTTAGCAATCAGCCCCAGCATTTT,CASSLARAVSNQPQHF,NA,TRBJ1-5,NA,TRBV7-2
TGCGCCAGCAGCTTGGACACAGGGCAAGAGACCCAGTACTTC,CASSLDTGQETQYF,NA,TRBJ2-5,NA,TRBV5-1
TGTGCCAGTCGCGTTAGGGGGTTGCGGAACACTGAAGCTTTCTTT,CASRVRGLRNTEAFF,few,TRBJ1-1,NA,TRBV19
TGTGCCAGCAGAGGAGCGGAGGAAGAGACCCAGTACTTC,CASRGAEEETQYF,NA,TRBJ2-5,NA,TRBV9
TGTGCCAGCAGCTTAGTTTCACCCCCCAGCGGAGGATTTAGCGGCTACACCTTC,CASSLVSPPSGGFSGYTF,NA,TRBJ1-2,NA,TRBV7-2
TGCGCCAGCAGCACCGGACAGGGGGGTCTTGAGCAGTACTTC,CASSTGQGGLEQYF,NA,TRBJ2-7,TRBD1,TRBV5-1
TGTGCCAGCTCACCAGACAGGGTTGGGACAGATACGCAGTATTTT,CASSPDRVGTDTQYF,few,TRBJ2-3,TRBD1,TRBV18
TGCGCCAGCAGCTTGCCTAGCGGGTCCCTCGGGGAGCAGTACTTC,CASSLPSGSLGEQYF,few,TRBJ2-7,TRBD2,TRBV5-1
TGTGCCATCCGAACAGGGGGCCAGGAGCAGTACTTC,CAIRTGGQEQYF,NA,TRBJ2-7,TRBD1,TRBV2
TGTGCCAGCAGAATATCTGGGACAGGGGTCTACGAGCAGTACTTC,CASRISGTGVYEQYF,few,TRBJ2-7,TRBD1,TRBV6-5
TGCAGCGTCGGACAGCTATCTAACTATGGCTACACCTTC,CSVGQLSNYGYTF,few,TRBJ1-2,NA,TRBV29-1
TGTGCCAGTAGTATTGCAGGGGGCTACGAGCAGTACTTC,CASSIAGGYEQYF,NA,TRBJ2-7,TRBD1,TRBV19
TGTGCCAGCAGCATATCGGACAGGGGGTATGGCTACACCTTC,CASSISDRGYGYTF,few,TRBJ1-2,TRBD1,TRBV11-2
TGTGCCAGCTCATGGGACAGCTCTAATGAAAAACTGTTTTTT,CASSWDSSNEKLFF,NA,TRBJ1-4,TRBD1,TRBV18
TGTGCCAGCAGCCCCCGAGGGATCAATCAGCCCCAGCATTTT,CASSPRGINQPQHF,few,TRBJ1-5,NA,TRBV11-1
TGTGCCAGCAGTGAAGTCCTAGCTAACTATGGCTACACCTTC,CASSEVLANYGYTF,NA,TRBJ1-2,NA,TRBV6-1
TGTGCCAGCAGTTACGACAGGTACGAGCAGTACTTC,CASSYDRYEQYF,few,TRBJ2-7,NA,TRBV6-5
TGTGCCAGTGGACAGTACAATCAGCCCCAGCATTTT,CASGQYNQPQHF,few,TRBJ1-5,NA,TRBV6-1
TGTGCCAGCAGCTCTCAAGCGGTGCTAGGGGGGGCCAACGTCCTGACTTTC,CASSSQAVLGGANVLTF,NA,TRBJ2-6,NA,TRBV7-8
TGCGCCAGCAGCTTGGGGGAGGGGCAAGAGACCCAGTACTTC,CASSLGEGQETQYF,few,TRBJ2-5,TRBD2,TRBV5-1
TGCGCCAGCAGCTCGGACCTGGGACTAGCGGACTACAATGAGCAGTTCTTC,CASSSDLGLADYNEQFF,NA,TRBJ2-1,TRBD2,TRBV5-1
TGTGCCAGCAGCCCTGCTGGGGCCAACGTCCTGACTTTC,CASSPAGANVLTF,few,TRBJ2-6,NA,TRBV6-5
TGCGCCAGCAGCTTGGTGACTAGCGGGAGCAATGAGCAGTTCTTC,CASSLVTSGSNEQFF,few,TRBJ2-1,TRBD2,TRBV5-1
TGTGCCAGCAGCCGAGCGGGGGTGGAGACCCAGTACTTC,CASSRAGVETQYF,few,TRBJ2-5,TRBD2,TRBV7-2
TGTGCTAGTGGCCAGGACAGGGGCAATGAGCAGTTCTTC,CASGQDRGNEQFF,NA,TRBJ2-1,TRBD1,TRBV12-5
TGCGCCAGCAGCTTGTGGTCTGGGGCAGAACACACAGATACGCAGTATTTT,CASSLWSGAEHTDTQYF,NA,TRBJ2-3,NA,TRBV5-1
TGTGCCAGCAGTGAAGGGCCTCAGCCCCAGCATTTT,CASSEGPQPQHF,few,TRBJ1-5,NA,TRBV6-1
TGTGCCAGCCAAGAGGGCGGGAGGGCCGCCGTCCGTGAGCAGTTCTTC,CASQEGGRAAVREQFF,few,TRBJ2-1,TRBD2,TRBV5-6
TGCGCCAGCAGCCACTTTGGGACAGGGGCAAATGAGCAGTTCTTC,CASSHFGTGANEQFF,few,TRBJ2-1,TRBD1,TRBV4-1
TGCGCCAGCAGCCCCGAAGGGGCGGCCTCCTACGAGCAGTACTTC,CASSPEGAASYEQYF,few,TRBJ2-7,NA,TRBV5-1
TGCGCCAGCAGCTTGGATTCGGTAACCGGGGACGAGCAGTACTTC,CASSLDSVTGDEQYF,few,TRBJ2-7,NA,TRBV5-1
TGTGCCACTGGGACAGGGGATTTCTACGAGCAGTACTTC,CATGTGDFYEQYF,few,TRBJ2-7,TRBD1,TRBV6-1
TGTGCCTGGAGTGATCCAGGAAGGGGGAACTACGAGCAGTACTTC,CAWSDPGRGNYEQYF,few,TRBJ2-7,NA,TRBV30
TGTGCCAGCAGTTACTTCGGACAGGCGGGGACAGATACGCAGTATTTT,CASSYFGQAGTDTQYF,few,TRBJ2-3,NA,TRBV6-6
TGTGCCAGCAGCCCGGGAGCTAGCACAGATACGCAGTATTTT,CASSPGASTDTQYF,NA,TRBJ2-3,NA,TRBV5-4